Below are 5 T cell receptor beta chains sequenced from a single sample in a study of CD8 T cells in ankylosing spondylitis. Study-level results: Typical of ankylosing spondylitis blood, it appeared, was a TCR beta motif of seven to nine highly homologous variants.

These receptors' antigens are unknown. TCRdb fed the 5' RACE reads into MiXCR, producing one record per CDR3 protein. The sample lists around 490,000 distinct CDR3 sequences, approximately 5.3% seen once, with under 4.5% in the top ten. Input material: blood, either unsorted or a sorted T cell fraction (not recorded which). The source is a male donor with ankylosing spondylitis.

This clonotype was seen ten or more times. The gene calls are TRBV6-5 and TRBJ2-3, with 7 nucleotides matching TRBD1. Looked up from germline, CDR1 is MNHEY and CDR2 is SVGAGI. CDR3 length equals 16 residues. V shed 6 bases, J shed 2 bases, and the junction held 11 bases outside the gene matches. In DNA, the CDR3 is TGTGCCAGCAGACCGTTAGGGACAGCAATCACAGATACGCAGTATTTT. It translates to CASRPLGTAITDTQYF.

The chain combines TRBV24-1 with TRBJ2-7, with 7 bases matching TRBD1. In germline, CDR1 is KGHDR, CDR2 SFDVKD. The length of the CDR3 is 13 residues. CDR3 bases: TGTGCGGAAGGGACAGACAACTCCTACGAGCAGTACTTC. It is translated as CAEGTDNSYEQYF.

This clonotype has ten or more counts. The genes are TRBV29-1 and TRBJ2-5, with no clear D. This CDR3 spans 13 amino acids. V lost 3 bases to trimming and J lost 5 bases, with 13 bases between them. Germline V gives CDR1 SQVTM, CDR2 ANQGSEA. DNA for the CDR3: TGCAGCGTTGATTTTTCAGGCGGCGAGACCCAGTACTTC. It codes for CSVDFSGGETQYF.

This clonotype has a count of ten or more. V is TRBV15 and J is TRBJ2-7, with D uncertain. The CDR3 totals 14 residues. V dropped 1 base and J dropped 0 bases, with 7 bases sitting between them. Germline loops: CDR1 LNHNV, CDR2 YYDKDF (reference sequence). CDR3 region: CATSRGLDSYEQYF. In DNA form, the CDR3 reads TGTGCCACCAGCAGAGGCTTAGACTCCTACGAGCAGTACTTC.

The sample holds a few counts of this clonotype. The rearrangement links TRBV20-1 to TRBJ2-2, with 7 bases lining up with TRBD2. Germline trimming cut 5 bases from V and 4 bases from J; bases unmatched to any gene: 1. The CDR3 has 12 amino acids. The V gene's germline CDR1 is DFQATT and CDR2 SNEGSKA (reference sequence). CDR3 DNA: TGCAGTGCTCAGCGGGGCACCGGGGAGCTGTTTTTT. This sequence encodes CSAQRGTGELFF.